The TCR beta chain described here comes from a study of cytotoxic CD8 clonotypes in ibrutinib-treated CLL. Germline CDR1 and CDR2: SNHLY and FYNNEI. The CDR3 covers 13 residues. Trimming stripped 2 bases from V and 4 bases from J, with 6 bases between. Assay: immunoSEQ multiplex PCR; the TCRdb copy retains only in-frame clones and omits some. The sample yields some 160,000 clones, 81% seen once. This clone came up a few times. The TCR comes from a human donor with chronic lymphocytic leukemia. The rearrangement links TRBV2 to TRBJ1-5, with D unclear. The sequencing here drew on PBMCs, taken after 12 months of ibrutinib treatment. The CDR3 DNA reads as TGTGCCAGCAGTGAAACCGGGAATCAGCCCCAGCATTTT. It is translated as CASSETGNQPQHF.